Below are 22 T cell receptor beta chains sequenced from a single sample in a study of blood T cell repertoires in COVID-19. Some clones are missing from TCRdb's copy, which holds only in-frame ones; the method was immunoSEQ multiplex PCR. Found here are over 200,000 clones, 88% of them singletons; the top ten hold 0.95% to 1%. Sequencing was done on a sample of peripheral blood. These receptor sequences come from a woman aged 35 to 49 who had recovered from COVID-19.

The rearrangement joins TRBV18 to TRBJ1-1; D is unclear. Germline V gene lookup returns CDR1 KGHSH and CDR2 LQKENI. The CDR3 spans 13 residues. V dropped 6 bases and J dropped 0 bases, with 8 bases sitting between them. The CDR3: CASSQILNTEAFF. The DNA of the CDR3 is TGTGCCAGCTCGCAGATCTTGAACACTGAAGCTTTCTTT. Full variable domain (outside the CDR3, taken from reference TRBV18 and TRBJ1-1): NAGVMQNPRHLVRRRGQEARLRCSPMKGHSHVYWYRQLPEEGLKFMVYLQKENIIDESGMPKERFSAEFPKEGPSILRIQQVVRGDSAAYFCASSQILNTEAFFGQGTRLTVV.

The J gene is TRBJ1-1, the V gene TRBV29-1; maybe TRBD1 (5 bases). The CDR3 runs to 15 residues. CDR1 and CDR2 (germline): SQVTM, ANQGSEA. V gave up 3 bases and J gave up 4 bases, with 18 bases separating them. CDR3 sequence reads: CSVDGSGLLGTEAFF. The CDR3, as DNA: TGCAGCGTTGACGGGTCAGGGTTGTTGGGCACTGAAGCTTTCTTT.

The V gene is TRBV4-3, the J gene TRBJ2-3; D is ambiguous. Germline CDR1 LGHNA, CDR2 YSLEER. The V gene lost 1 base and the J gene lost 6 bases, with 11 bases spanning the gap. The CDR3 spans 14 residues. The CDR3 DNA follows: TGCGCCAGCAGCCAAGCCGGAGTCCGTGATACGCAGTATTTT. Amino acids: CASSQAGVRDTQYF.

Comments on this clone: Sequence at one end of the junction differs from germline and may be a read error. V and J are TRBV12-3 or TRBV12-4 and TRBJ2-3; tentatively, D is TRBD2 (6 bases). The CDR3 is made up of 13 amino acids. Here the CDR3 reads CASSLPGRDTLYF. In nucleotides, the CDR3 is TGTGCCAGCAGTCTCCCGGGGCGGGATACGCTGTATTTT.

The chain links TRBV5-1 to TRBJ1-1, with 8 bases aligning to TRBD1. The germline gives CDR1 SGHRS, CDR2 YFSETQ. The trim removed 7 bases at V and 4 bases at J, leaving 6 bases unmatched. The CDR3 runs to 13 residues. CDR3 nucleotide sequence: TGCGCCAGCCTTCAGGGGGCGGGCACTGAAGCTTTCTTT. Encoded protein: CASLQGAGTEAFF. Full variable domain (outside the CDR3, taken from reference TRBV5-1 and TRBJ1-1): KAGVTQTPRYLIKTRGQQVTLSCSPISGHRSVSWYQQTPGQGLQFLFEYFSETQRNKGNFPGRFSGRQFSNSRSEMNVSTLELGDSALYLCASLQGAGTEAFFGQGTRLTVV.

This clone was counted once. The CDR3 sequence: CASSLELANEQFF. The CDR3 bases are TGCGCCAGCAGCTTGGAACTAGCGAATGAGCAGTTCTTC. The V and J genes are TRBV5-1 and TRBJ2-1; 7 bases line up with TRBD2. Germline assignment: CDR1 SGHRS and CDR2 YFSETQ. The ends lost 0 bases at V and 7 bases at J; junction bases unmatched: 1. The CDR3 covers 13 residues.

This chain connects TRBV6-6 to TRBJ2-2, with D tentatively TRBD2 (6 bases). Germline CDR1 MNHNY, CDR2 SVGAGI (reference sequence). The CDR3 contains 16 residues. V dropped 5 bases and J dropped 0 bases, with 13 bases sitting between them. DNA of the CDR3: TGTGCCAGCAGTCCACTGTGGGGGGCGAACACCGGGGAGCTGTTTTTT. Translated: CASSPLWGANTGELFF.

This chain connects TRBV15 to TRBJ1-1; tentatively, D is TRBD1 (6 bases). The CDR3 totals 15 residues. The V end lost 5 bases, the J end lost 7 bases, and 20 bases lay between the germline ends. Germline CDR1 is LNHNV and CDR2 is YYDKDF (reference sequence). The CDR3 DNA follows: TGTGCCACCAGCGGAAACAGGGATAGACGCCTTGAAGCTTTCTTT. This gives the protein CATSGNRDRRLEAFF.

V is TRBV7-9 and J is TRBJ1-6, with D uncertain. V dropped 5 bases and J dropped 6 bases, with 14 bases sitting between them. This CDR3 is 15 amino acids long. Germline V CDR1 and CDR2: SEHNR, FQNEAQ (reference sequence). CDR3 protein: CASSPTEVSNSPLHF. The CDR3 DNA reads TGTGCCAGCAGCCCGACGGAGGTCTCTAATTCACCCCTCCACTTT.

This clone has just a few counts. The chain employs TRBV19 and TRBJ2-7; 8 bases align to TRBD1. Germline trimming cut 4 bases from V and 7 bases from J; bases unmatched to any gene: 9. The CDR3 covers 14 residues. CDR1 and CDR2 from the germline V gene are LNHDA and SQIVND (reference sequence). The CDR3 loop is CASSNDRGLGEQYF. CDR3 DNA: TGTGCCAGTAGTAACGACAGGGGACTGGGAGAGCAGTACTTC.

The chain has TRBV9 and TRBJ2-3, with D possibly matching TRBD1 (5 bases). V gave up 4 bases and J gave up 5 bases, with 14 bases separating them. Germline V CDR1 and CDR2: SGDLS, YYNGEE. The CDR3 consists of 14 residues. The CDR3 DNA follows: TGTGCCAGCAGCTCCGTCAGGGAAGTAGATACGCAGTATTTT. It yields the protein CASSSVREVDTQYF.

This sequence joins TRBV9 and TRBJ2-5, with 7 bases lining up with TRBD1. Trimming cost V 2 bases and J 0 bases; bases outside gene matches: 4. Germline-derived CDR1 and CDR2 are SGDLS and YYNGEE. The CDR3 is made up of 15 amino acids. The CDR3, as DNA: TGTGCCAGCAGCGTGGGCAGGGGGTACCAAGAGACCCAGTACTTC. Amino acids: CASSVGRGYQETQYF.

The genes are TRBV7-9 and TRBJ1-3; TRBD1 is a possible D gene (6 bases). V gave up 7 bases and J gave up 3 bases, with 19 bases separating them. Germline CDR1 is SEHNR and CDR2 is FQNEAQ (reference sequence). The CDR3 has 16 amino acids. CDR3 loop: CASTPLGDIGGNTIYF. The CDR3 DNA follows: TGTGCCAGCACCCCTTTAGGGGACATCGGTGGAAACACCATATATTTT.

V gene TRBV6-5 combines with J gene TRBJ2-1; 7 nucleotides line up with TRBD2. Germline CDR1 MNHEY, CDR2 SVGAGI. The length of the CDR3 is 15 residues. The trim removed 3 bases at V and 1 base at J, leaving 3 bases unmatched. The chain's CDR3 is CASSYRRESYNEQFF. The CDR3 DNA reads TGTGCCAGCAGTTATAGGCGGGAGTCCTACAATGAGCAGTTCTTC.

The V gene is TRBV21-1, the J gene TRBJ1-6; TRBD1, the D gene given by the table, was not confirmed from the DNA. TRBV21-1 is a pseudogene locus. The CDR3 contains 15 residues. For the CDR3, the DNA is TGTGCCAGCAGCAAAGGGACAGGGGCCAGTTCACCCCTCCACTTT. Translation gives CASSKGTGASSPLHF.

This clone came up once. The genes are TRBV5-5 and TRBJ2-7, with D hard to call. The germline V gene has CDR1 SGHKS and CDR2 YYEKEE (reference sequence). Deletions cut 3 bases from V and 2 bases from J, with 3 bases between. This CDR3 is built from 11 residues. The DNA for the CDR3 is TGTGCCAGCAGCTCTCCCTACGAGCAGTACTTC. It is translated as CASSSPYEQYF. The full variable domain, in which reference TRBV5-5 and TRBJ2-7 provide the parts outside the CDR3, is DAGVTQSPTHLIKTRGQQVTLRCSPISGHKSVSWYQQVLGQGPQFIFQYYEKEERGRGNFPDRFSARQFPNYSSELNVNALLLGDSALYLCASSSPYEQYFGPGTRLTVT.

J is TRBJ2-7 and V is TRBV20-1; a possible D gene is TRBD1 (5 bases). There are 14 residues in the CDR3. V gave up 3 bases and J gave up 6 bases, with 18 bases separating them. Germline CDR1 reads DFQATT; CDR2 reads SNEGSKA (reference sequence). The CDR3 DNA reads as TGCAGTGCTAGTGTAGTAGCCCAGGGCGGCGAGCAGTACTTC. It encodes CSASVVAQGGEQYF.

The chain is built from TRBV5-1 and TRBJ1-1, with 7 bases lining up with TRBD1. This CDR3 is 17 amino acids long. J gave up 3 bases and V 0 bases, and 11 bases lay outside the gene matches. Germline V lookup: CDR1 SGHRS, CDR2 YFSETQ. CDR3 protein: CASSLVGRGSSDTEAFF. The CDR3 nucleotides read TGCGCCAGCAGCTTGGTGGGCAGGGGGTCTTCGGACACTGAAGCTTTCTTT.

CDR3 residues: CASSSSPGQTQYF. The CDR3 DNA follows: TGTGCCAGCAGCTCGTCTCCGGGTCAGACCCAGTACTTC. The chain uses TRBV7-2 and TRBJ2-5, with D hard to call. Trimming left V 4 bases short and J 6 bases short, with 12 bases between. The CDR3 is made up of 13 amino acids. Germline lookup yields CDR1 SGHTA and CDR2 FQGNSA.

The rearrangement links TRBV10-3 to TRBJ2-7, with 11 nucleotides matching TRBD2. From germline, CDR1 is ENHRY and CDR2 SYGVKD. Trimming removed 0 bases from V and 3 bases from J; junction bases left unmatched: 13. The CDR3 loop spans 19 amino acids. CDR3 residues: CAISESGLAGGPHHYEQYF. The CDR3 region has the DNA TGTGCCATCAGTGAGTCGGGGCTAGCGGGAGGACCGCACCACTACGAGCAGTACTTC.

J is TRBJ2-1 and V is TRBV5-1; 8 bases are shared with TRBD2. Trimming cost V 1 base and J 2 bases; bases outside gene matches: 5. CDR3 length equals 16 residues. Germline CDR1 SGHRS, CDR2 YFSETQ. In nucleotides, the CDR3 is TGCGCCAGCAGCTTGTCGGGAGGGGGGGCCTACAATGAGCAGTTCTTC. Translated, it gives CASSLSGGGAYNEQFF.

V usage is TRBV18 and J usage is TRBJ1-6; 7 nucleotides match TRBD1. V trimming: 4 bases; J trimming: 8 bases; junction bases outside the gene matches: 2. The CDR3 length is 13 residues. In germline, CDR1 is KGHSH, CDR2 LQKENI. The CDR3, as DNA: TGTGCCAGCTCACAGGGGGCGGATTCACCCCTCCACTTT. Amino acids: CASSQGADSPLHF.